This TCR beta chain was sequenced during a study of CD8+CD57+ T cells in acquired aplastic anemia. CD8+CD57+ cell expansion had been shown by flow cytometry in patients chosen for sequencing. TCR beta VDJ and CDR3 were profiled, and genomic DNA was the template. One entry per CDR3 protein results from TCRdb running MiXCR on the reads. There are more than 150,000 distinct CDR3 sequences in the sample; approximately 48% occur only once, and 13% lies in the top ten. The V and J ends lost 4 bases and 1 base respectively, with 14 bases between them. The CDR3 totals 16 residues. Germline V CDR1 and CDR2: MGHDK, SYGVNS.

This receptor was taken from a human donor with aplastic anemia. The chain uses TRBV25-1 and TRBJ2-1; possible D gene TRBD2, 7 bases. Sample: sorted CD4+, CD8+, or CD8+CD57+ T cells (not recorded which) from PBMCs. As DNA, the CDR3 is TGTGCCAGCAGTGTTTTTAAGGGGGGGTCCTACAATGAGCAGTTCTTC. It translates to CASSVFKGGSYNEQFF.